Shown below are 30 T cell receptor beta chains from a single sample sequenced in a study of tumor-infiltrating lymphocytes in primary liver carcinoma. Germline DNA was also extracted, while the blood RNA originated from unsorted whole blood. Synthesis of TCR beta cDNA was carried out from 500 ng total RNA with a constant-region primer. Generation of the TCR beta libraries relied on three nested multiplex PCR rounds using slightly modified ARM-PCR. TRBV1-TRBV30 forward primers paired with a C-beta reverse primer were used in the first two PCR rounds, which ran about 11 cycles each. TCRdb re-derived calls from the multiplex PCR reads in MiXCR, one entry per CDR3 protein. Of under 200,000 distinct CDR3 sequences listed, 65% are singletons. Sequencing was performed on peripheral blood. The receptors stem from a woman aged 60-75 years with primary liver carcinoma and hepatitis B virus infection.

The chain carries TRBV5-1 and TRBJ2-2; tentative D call: TRBD2 (5 bases). The CDR3 runs to 16 residues. Germline V gene sequence: CDR1 SGHRS, CDR2 YFSETQ. V gave up 3 bases and J gave up 1 base, with 13 bases separating them. CDR3 nucleotides: TGCGCCAGCAGCTCCCTCGAGACTAAGAACACCGGGGAGCTGTTTTTT. This codes for CASSSLETKNTGELFF.

In regard to this clonotype: This sequence may be a read error, since a much larger clone differs from it by one base. The chain recombines TRBV6-5 with TRBJ2-1; no clear D. CDR1 and CDR2 (germline): MNHEY, SVGAGI. There are 16 residues in the CDR3. Trimming left V 6 bases short and J 0 bases short, with 15 bases between. CDR3: CASRLGRQSSYNEQFF. In nucleotides, the CDR3 is TGTGCCAGCAGGCTAGGACGTCAGAGCTCCTACAATGAGCAGTTCTTC.

The chain recombines TRBV11-2 with TRBJ2-4; perhaps TRBD1 as D (5 bases). The germline CDR1 and CDR2 sequences are SGHAT and FQNNGV. The V end was cut by 5 bases, the J end by 6 bases, with 11 bases between. The CDR3 contains 13 residues. As DNA, the CDR3 is TGTGCCAGCAGCGCAGGGATAGGAAACATTCAGTACTTC. Protein product: CASSAGIGNIQYF.

Details on this clonotype: A much larger clone sits a single nucleotide away, making a read error possible. The chain carries TRBV6-5 and TRBJ2-2; 7 bases fit TRBD2. Unmatched junction bases numbered 7, after V lost 8 bases and J lost 7 bases. The CDR3 is 13 residues long. The V gene's germline CDR1 is MNHEY and CDR2 SVGAGI. The CDR3 reads CASSNPGGGELFF. For the CDR3, the DNA is TGTGCCAGCTCCAACCCGGGGGGCGGGGAGCTGTTTTTT.

Comment on this clonotype: One end of the junction is discordant with germline, which a read error may explain. The chain joins TRBV4-1 to TRBJ2-1, with no clear D. There are 16 residues in the CDR3. Germline V gene data show CDR1 as MGHRA and CDR2 as YSYEKL. The CDR3 loop reads CASSRSEVGSYNDQFF. CDR3 in DNA: TGCGCCAGCAGCCGATCGGAAGTGGGCTCCTACAATGATCAGTTCTTC.

The chain recombines TRBV30 with TRBJ2-7; no clear D gene. Germline CDR1 GTSNPN, CDR2 SVGIG (reference sequence). This CDR3 spans 13 amino acids. V was cut by 1 base and J by 6 bases, with 13 bases left in between. This CDR3 reads CAWSGGVSVEQYF. As DNA, the CDR3 is TGTGCCTGGAGTGGTGGGGTCTCGGTCGAGCAGTACTTC.

Concerning this clonotype itself: At one end the junction does not follow the germline gene, possibly because of a read error. The chain has TRBV4-1 and TRBJ2-7; D possibly corresponds to TRBD1 (5 bases). This CDR3 spans 14 amino acids. Germline V gives CDR1 MGHRA, CDR2 YSYEKL. The CDR3 is CASSQVGHNYDQYF. The CDR3 region has the DNA TGCGCCAGCAGCCAAGTCGGACACAACTACGATCAGTACTTC.

This chain joins TRBV11-2 and TRBJ1-2, with unresolved D. V lost 3 bases, J lost 4 bases, and 9 bases lay in between. The germline CDR1 and CDR2 sequences are SGHAT and FQNNGV. The CDR3 sequence is 13 residues long. As DNA, the CDR3 is TGTGCCAGCAGCTTCGTAGGGATCTATGGCTACACCTTC. Its protein is CASSFVGIYGYTF.

As regards this clonotype: A clone one base away is much larger, so this may be a read error. This chain joins TRBV10-3 and TRBJ1-5, with D possibly being TRBD1 (6 bases). CDR3 size: 14 residues. CDR1 and CDR2 (germline): ENHRY, SYGVKD. The CDR3 reads CVISETGPNQPQHF. In nucleotides, the CDR3 is TGTGTCATCAGTGAAACAGGGCCTAATCAGCCCCAGCATTTT.

This clonotype is labeled as medium-sized (0.01 to 0.1%). The chain uses TRBV11-2 and TRBJ2-5; D remains unclear. Trimming removed 0 bases at V and 3 bases at J, with 5 bases between. Germline V CDR1 and CDR2: SGHAT, FQNNGV. The CDR3 length is 13 residues. CDR3 region: CASSLEPEETQYF. In DNA, the CDR3 is TGTGCCAGCAGCTTAGAGCCCGAAGAGACCCAGTACTTC.

Regarding this clonotype: The junction differs from germline at one of its ends, possibly a read error. The CDR3 DNA reads TGTGCAAGCAGCCAAGATCAGGCTAGTGTGCTTTATACGCACTATTTT. As protein: CASSQDQASVLYTHYF. The chain employs TRBV4-2 and TRBJ2-3, with D hard to call. The CDR3 is made up of 16 amino acids. The V gene's germline CDR1 is LGHNA and CDR2 YNFKEQ.

Notes on this clonotype: Germline is not matched at one junction end, which may reflect a read error. J is TRBJ2-2 and V is TRBV6-1; either TRBD1 or TRBD2 may fit D (5 bases each). CDR1 and CDR2 from the germline V gene are MNHNS and SASEGT. This CDR3 comprises 13 residues. CDR3 loop: CGSSEGIPGELFF. The DNA for the CDR3 is TGTGGCAGCAGTGAGGGGATTCCCGGGGAGCTGTTTTTT.

On this clonotype: Germline and junction disagree at one end, which may indicate a read error. The chain joins TRBV11-3 to TRBJ2-7, with D perhaps matching TRBD2 (5 bases). Germline CDR1 reads SGHNT; CDR2 reads YENEEA. The CDR3 sequence is 11 residues long. In DNA, the CDR3 is TGTGCCTGCAGGTATAGCGACGAGCAGTACTTC. Translation: CACRYSDEQYF.

With regard to this clonotype: The conserved final phenylalanine or tryptophan is absent from the CDR3, which likely points to a read error. The rearrangement links TRBV11-2 to TRBJ2-7; TRBD2 matches at 7 bases. V shed 4 bases, J shed 7 bases, and the junction held 10 bases outside the gene matches. This CDR3 is 14 amino acids long. Germline V gene data show CDR1 as SGHAT and CDR2 as FQNNGV. The CDR3 DNA follows: TGTGCCAGCAGCTACCGGAGAGGCGGGAGAGAGCAGTACATC. Its protein is CASSYRRGGREQYI.

The count of this clonotype is one. The chain joins TRBV18 to TRBJ1-1; D gene unclear. The CDR3 is 15 amino acids. Between the trimmed V and J ends, which lost 4 bases and 4 bases, there was a span of 16 bases. Per germline, CDR1 KGHSH and CDR2 LQKENI. The CDR3 loop is CASSLIGGSGTEAFF. The DNA for the CDR3 is TGTGCCAGCTCACTAATAGGAGGGAGCGGCACTGAAGCTTTCTTT. Full variable domain (missing parts from reference TRBV18 and TRBJ1-1): NAGVMQNPRHLVRRRGQEARLRCSPMKGHSHVYWYRQLPEEGLKFMVYLQKENIIDESGMPKERFSAEFPKEGPSILRIQQVVRGDSAAYFCASSLIGGSGTEAFFGQGTRLTVV.

A word on this clonotype: A much larger clone differs from this one at a single base, so this may be a read error. The rearrangement joins TRBV10-3 to TRBJ2-2; no reliable D call. The CDR3 totals 12 residues. V was cut by 4 bases and J by 9 bases, with 9 bases left in between. Looked up from germline, CDR1 is ENHRY and CDR2 is SYGVKD. CDR3 region: CAISVPAWELFF. As DNA, the CDR3 is TGTGCCATCAGTGTTCCAGCCTGGGAGCTGTTTTTT.

Note on this clonotype: A much larger clone lies one base from this, so it may be a read error. V usage is TRBV6-2 or TRBV6-3 and J usage is TRBJ2-7; TRBD2 matches 7 bases. The germline V gene has CDR1 MNHEY and CDR2 SVGEGT. The V and J ends lost 7 bases and 5 bases, in that order; junction bases with no gene match: 14. The CDR3 runs 15 residues. In DNA, the CDR3 is TGTGCCAGCATCTCCGCGACTAGCTACGTGAACGAGCAGTACTTC. It translates to CASISATSYVNEQYF.

The chain joins TRBV11-2 to TRBJ1-1; 8 bases are shared with TRBD1. The CDR3 consists of 17 residues. Looked up from germline, CDR1 is SGHAT and CDR2 is FQNNGV. V lost 9 bases to trimming and J lost 1 base; unmatched junction nucleotides: 16. The CDR3 region is CASRPPDRALGNTEAFF. For the CDR3, the DNA is TGTGCCAGTAGACCCCCGGACAGGGCTTTGGGGAACACTGAAGCTTTCTTT.

This clonotype has at least ten counts. The chain is built from TRBV6-1 and TRBJ2-1, with 11 nucleotides matching TRBD2. V was clipped by 7 bases and J by 3 bases; unmatched bases: 5. Per germline, CDR1 MNHNS and CDR2 SASEGT. This CDR3 is built from 15 residues. CDR3 loop: CASIATSGVYNEQFF. The CDR3, as DNA: TGTGCCAGCATCGCGACTAGCGGGGTCTACAATGAGCAGTTCTTC.

Regarding this clonotype: The germline gene is not matched at one end of the junction; a read error may be the cause. The rearrangement links TRBV5-1 to TRBJ2-1; TRBD2 matches 7 bases. The CDR3 covers 15 residues. CDR1 is SGHRS and CDR2 is YFSETQ in the germline V gene. The CDR3: CASSPRVGGPYERFF. DNA of the CDR3: TGCGCCAGCAGCCCCCGAGTGGGAGGGCCCTATGAGCGGTTCTTC.

Worth noting for this clonotype: A read error may account for a junction end that differs from germline. The chain joins TRBV11-2 to TRBJ2-1, with 12 bases aligning to TRBD2. Per germline, CDR1 SGHAT and CDR2 FQNNGV. CDR3 size: 16 residues. CDR3 protein: CVSNPRLAGDSNEQFF. Here the CDR3 DNA reads TGTGTCAGCAACCCAAGACTAGCGGGAGACAGCAATGAGCAGTTCTTC. Together with reference TRBV11-2 and TRBJ2-1, the CDR3 gives the full variable domain: EAGVAQSPRYKIIEKRQSVAFWCNPISGHATLYWYQQILGQGPKLLIQFQNNGVVDDSQLPKDRFSAERLKGVDSTLKIQPAKLEDSAVYLCVSNPRLAGDSNEQFFGPGTRLTVL.

CDR3 in DNA: TGTGCCAACATCTCCAGGGACAATGAGCAGTTCTTC. Residues: CANISRDNEQFF. The chain couples TRBV11-2 to TRBJ2-1; D is perhaps TRBD1 (5 bases). CDR1 and CDR2 (germline): SGHAT, FQNNGV. Trimming took 10 bases from V and 5 from J, leaving 12 bases between them. The CDR3 spans 12 residues.

On this clonotype itself: Likely a read error: the CDR3 ends without its conserved phenylalanine or tryptophan. The V gene is TRBV13, the J gene TRBJ1-1; no definite D call. Trimming shortened V by 3 bases and J by 0 bases, and 11 bases separated the two germline ends. The germline CDR1 and CDR2 sequences are PRHDT and FYEKMQ (reference sequence). This CDR3 is built from 15 residues. The CDR3 here is CASSLMQGLNTEAFL. The DNA for the CDR3 is TGTGCCAGCAGCTTGATGCAAGGACTGAACACTGAAGCTTTCTTA.

This chain uses TRBV28 with TRBJ2-5; 11 nucleotides match TRBD1. V dropped 6 bases and J dropped 5; count of bases not matched to a gene: 8. The CDR3 is made up of 15 amino acids. Germline loops: CDR1 MDHEN, CDR2 SYDVKM. In nucleotides, the CDR3 is TGTGCCAGCAGCAGTACTCGGGACAGGGGGGAGACCCAGTACTTC. This gives the protein CASSSTRDRGETQYF. The full variable domain, rest sourced from reference TRBV28 and TRBJ2-5, is DVKVTQSSRYLVKRTGEKVFLECVQDMDHENMFWYRQDPGLGLRLIYFSYDVKMKEKGDIPEGYSVSREKKERFSLILESASTNQTSMYLCASSSTRDRGETQYFGPGTRLLVL.

There are a few counts of this clonotype. The chain employs TRBV6-1 and TRBJ1-1; 8 bases line up with TRBD1. The CDR3 has 16 amino acids. V lost 6 bases to trimming and J lost 1 base; unmatched junction nucleotides: 10. Germline CDR1 reads MNHNS; CDR2 reads SASEGT. The CDR3 is CASRRIRTGTNTEAFF. CDR3 nucleotide sequence: TGTGCCAGCAGACGCATTCGGACAGGGACGAACACTGAAGCTTTCTTT.

This clonotype was recorded once. A much larger clone is a single base away; this may be a read error. The chain is built from TRBV14 and TRBJ1-1; D ambiguous. From germline, CDR1 is SGHDN and CDR2 FVKESK. This CDR3 spans 13 amino acids. V was shortened by 4 bases and J by 0 bases, with 6 bases between the two germline ends. The CDR3 DNA follows: TGTGCCAGCAGCCGAGACGTGAACACTGAAGCTTTCTTT. As protein: CASSRDVNTEAFF.

V is TRBV14 and J is TRBJ2-3; 8 bases line up with TRBD1. The CDR3 is made up of 14 amino acids. CDR1 is SGHDN and CDR2 is FVKESK in the germline V gene. The CDR3 region has the DNA TGTGCTATCAGCCGAAGAACAGGGGGGGATACGCAGTATTTT. Translation gives CAISRRTGGDTQYF.

This chain connects TRBV30 to TRBJ1-2, with 8 nucleotides matching TRBD1. The CDR3 length is 12 residues. Per the germline V gene, CDR1 is GTSNPN and CDR2 is SVGIG (reference sequence). J gave up 7 bases and V 8 bases, and 9 bases lay outside the gene matches. The CDR3, as DNA: TGTGCCCGGACGCAGGGGGCGGGTGGCTACACCTTC. Protein sequence: CARTQGAGGYTF.

Of note for this clonotype: Given a much more abundant clone one base away, this may be a read error. In DNA form, the CDR3 reads TGTGCCAGCATCCGTGGACTACTCAATGAGCAGTTCTTC. Translating gives CASIRGLLNEQFF. The chain recombines TRBV6-5 with TRBJ2-1; D possibly corresponds to TRBD2 (6 bases). Trimming pared 7 bases from V and 6 bases from J, leaving 13 bases between. Germline-derived CDR1 and CDR2 are MNHEY and SVGAGI. This CDR3 is built from 13 residues.

Only a few counts were recorded for this clonotype. The chain has TRBV30 and TRBJ2-5; possible D gene TRBD1, 5 bases. Between the trimmed V and J ends, which lost 7 bases and 7 bases, there was a span of 10 bases. CDR3 length: 10 amino acids. Germline V gene data show CDR1 as GTSNPN and CDR2 as SVGIG (reference sequence). CDR3 amino acids: CAFRRGTQYF. CDR3 nucleotides: TGTGCCTTTAGAAGGGGGACCCAGTACTTC.